This T cell receptor (beta chain) was identified during a study of shared clonotypes between healthy human individuals. As to this clone: What it binds is not known.

The germline V gene has CDR1 SEHNR and CDR2 FQNEAQ (reference sequence). The V end lost 1 base, the J end lost 0 bases, and 10 bases lay between the germline ends. The CDR3 is 15 residues long. Whole-study findings and limits: Generation probabilities of non-shared clonotypes were lower (relative to those shared by all four donors).

Sequencing used immunoSEQ multiplex PCR; TCRdb keeps in-frame clones, though not all of them. The sample includes roughly 2.6 million clones, around 90% seen only once; the top ten take 0.14%. The TCR originated in a man younger than 30 in good health. Sequencing was carried out using naive CD4+ T cells sorted from blood. The subset here: CD45RA+ positively selected. The rearrangement joins TRBV7-9 to TRBJ2-7; no definite D call. The CDR3 DNA follows: TGTGCCAGCAGCTTAGACCTGGCCGTCTCCTACGAGCAGTACTTC. It codes for CASSLDLAVSYEQYF. Filled out from reference TRBV7-9 and TRBJ2-7, the complete variable domain reads DTGVSQNPRHKITKRGQNVTFRCDPISEHNRLYWYRQTLGQGPEFLTYFQNEAQLEKSRLLSDRFSAERPKGSFSTLEIQRTEQGDSAMYLCASSLDLAVSYEQYFGPGTRLTVT.